The 3 T cell receptor beta chains presented below share a single source sample, sequenced in a study of cytomegalovirus exposure and HLA in healthy donors (dated by TCRdb to about 2017). The method was the immunoSEQ multiplex PCR assay. The multiplex PCR relied on a mix of 60 forward primers for TCR Vbeta segments and 13 reverse primers for TCR Jbeta segments. Not all clones reach the TCRdb copy of this immuneACCESS table, which keeps in-frame sequences only. Checked studies attribute under half of the gap to unresolved V genes and leave the rest unexplained. The sample data list some 180,000 clones, and about 80% of these were observed just once. The ten largest make up 1.4% to 1.5% of the sample. The specimen was PBMCs. The source is a man younger than 30 in good health and CMV-seronegative.

The chain employs TRBV19 and TRBJ1-5, with D perhaps matching TRBD1 (6 bases). The CDR3 is made up of 12 amino acids. V was shortened by 7 bases and J by 3 bases, with 7 bases between the two germline ends. From germline, CDR1 is LNHDA and CDR2 SQIVND (reference sequence). CDR3 region: CASNRDNQPQHF. The DNA of the CDR3 is TGTGCCAGTAACAGGGACAATCAGCCCCAGCATTTT. Looking up the rest from reference TRBV19 and TRBJ1-5 gives the full variable domain: DGGITQSPKYLFRKEGQNVTLSCEQNLNHDAMYWYRQDPGQGLRLIYYSQIVNDFQKGDIAEGYSVSREKKESFPLTVTSAQKNPTAFYLCASNRDNQPQHFGDGTRLSIL.

The V gene is TRBV5-3, the J gene TRBJ1-1, with D maybe TRBD1 (6 bases). TRBV5-3 counts as an open reading frame of uncertain function. This CDR3 region has 15 residues. V shed 4 bases and J shed 0 bases, with 13 bases lying between them. CDR3 coding DNA: TGTGCCAGAAGCAGGGGGGGACCTATGAACACTGAAGCTTTCTTT. This codes for CARSRGGPMNTEAFF.

A note on this clone: Its ends do not fully match the called genes, so a read error is possible. This chain links TRBV18 with TRBJ1-1; possibly TRBD1 for D (6 bases). The CDR3 is made up of 12 amino acids. Germline V lookup: CDR1 KGHSH, CDR2 LQKENI. CDR3 sequence: CASSPSGVEGFF. The DNA of the CDR3 is TGTGCCAGCTCACCCTCAGGGGTTGAAGGTTTCTTT.